These 18 T cell receptor beta chains were sequenced from one sample in a study of low-dose radiotherapy and immunotherapy resistance in tumors. Primers used for first-strand cDNA, a TRAV- and TRBV-specific set, covered both alpha and beta chains. The PCR that amplified TCRs ran for about 18 cycles, relying on a constant-region primer and a V-primer adapter. TCRdb re-called the reads through MiXCR, storing one row per CDR3 protein. The sample has 6,000 to 9,000 distinct CDR3 sequences, around 83% seen once. These receptors were taken from a human donor with advanced metastatic prostate, ovarian, gallbladder or colorectal cancer (not recorded which). This table probably holds off-target reads from a library built for another chain.

The CDR3: CASSIGTGDTEAFF. For the CDR3, the DNA is TGTGCCAGCAGCATCGGGACAGGGGACACTGAAGCTTTCTTT. V is TRBV7-6 and J is TRBJ1-1; 10 bases match TRBD1. The CDR3 has 14 residues. Unmatched junction bases numbered 3, after V lost 5 bases and J lost 3 bases. Germline CDR1 SGHVS, CDR2 FNYEAQ.

This clonotype has only one observation. The chain couples TRBV11-2 to TRBJ2-3; D is perhaps TRBD2 (5 bases). V was pared by 4 bases and J by 6 bases, with 5 bases between. The CDR3 is 11 residues long. Per germline, CDR1 SGHAT and CDR2 FQNNGV. CDR3 amino acids: CASSSSDTQYF. The CDR3 DNA follows: TGTGCCAGCAGCTCTAGCGATACGCAGTATTTT.

This clonotype has more than one count but fewer than ten. This chain links TRBV11-2 with TRBJ2-7; 11 bases are shared with TRBD2. The trim removed 8 bases at V and 4 bases at J, leaving 4 bases unmatched. The CDR3 runs 13 residues. Germline CDR1 reads SGHAT; CDR2 reads FQNNGV. This CDR3 is CASVLAGDYEQYF. The DNA for the CDR3 is TGTGCCAGCGTACTAGCGGGAGATTACGAGCAGTACTTC.

The CDR3 protein is CASSQDRATEAFF. In DNA form, the CDR3 reads TGTGCCAGCAGCCAAGACAGGGCCACTGAAGCTTTCTTT. J is TRBJ1-1 and V is TRBV3-1; D may be TRBD1 (5 bases). Trimming removed 0 bases at V and 4 bases at J, with 6 bases between. The CDR3 consists of 13 residues. The germline V gene encodes CDR1 LGHDT and CDR2 YNNKEL (reference sequence).

The chain has TRBV5-1 and TRBJ1-1; D is perhaps TRBD1 (6 bases). Germline CDR1 reads SGHRS; CDR2 reads YFSETQ. The CDR3 is 15 residues long. The V end lost 1 base, the J end lost 4 bases, and 14 bases lay between the germline ends. CDR3 amino acids: CASSLSGAPGTEAFF. CDR3 coding DNA: TGCGCCAGCAGCTTGTCAGGGGCCCCGGGCACTGAAGCTTTCTTT.

CDR3 sequence (DNA): TGTGCCAGCAGTCCTTTTGTGGAGACAGATACGCAGTATTTT. Protein product: CASSPFVETDTQYF. This chain joins TRBV2 and TRBJ2-3, with D unresolved. V was pared by 5 bases and J by 3 bases, with 12 bases between. Germline assignment: CDR1 SNHLY and CDR2 FYNNEI. The CDR3 has 14 residues.

This sequence joins TRBV5-1 and TRBJ2-5; tentatively, D is TRBD1 (7 bases). There are 13 residues in the CDR3. From germline, CDR1 is SGHRS and CDR2 YFSETQ. V was clipped by 9 bases and J by 7 bases, with 19 bases between them. CDR3 sequence reads: CATRFGQGGTQYF. The CDR3 DNA reads as TGCGCCACCAGATTCGGCCAGGGGGGGACCCAGTACTTC.

A note on this clonotype: A junction end diverges from the germline sequence, so it may reflect a read error. The chain carries TRBV5-1 and TRBJ2-7; 7 nucleotides match TRBD1. Germline V CDR1 and CDR2: SGHRS, YFSETQ. This CDR3 is 13 amino acids long. The CDR3, as DNA: TGCGCCAGCAGCCAGGACAGGAAGGGGCGCAAGAACTTC. Protein sequence: CASSQDRKGRKNF.

This clonotype was counted once. The chain combines TRBV5-1 with TRBJ2-7, with D tentatively TRBD2 (7 bases). V was pared by 6 bases and J by 1 base, with 17 bases between. This CDR3 contains 15 residues. Germline-derived CDR1 and CDR2 are SGHRS and YFSETQ. The CDR3 protein is CASTIGGARSYEQYF. The CDR3 DNA reads TGCGCCAGCACCATAGGGGGGGCCCGTTCCTACGAGCAGTACTTC.

The CDR3 reads CASSPSGGGETQYF. The CDR3 region has the DNA TGTGCCAGCTCACCGTCCGGGGGCGGGGAGACCCAGTACTTC. The chain uses TRBV18 and TRBJ2-7; D may be TRBD1 or TRBD2 (6 bases each). Matching the DNA end better, TRBJ2-5 makes the J call doubtful. Germline V gene lookup returns CDR1 KGHSH and CDR2 LQKENI. The CDR3 contains 14 residues.

CDR3: CASSRDPRGDQYF. CDR3 sequence (DNA): TGTGCCAGCAGCCGGGACCCAAGAGGGGACCAGTACTTC. V and J are TRBV5-4 and TRBJ2-5, with D perhaps being TRBD1 or TRBD2 (5 bases each). CDR3 length equals 13 residues. Per the germline V gene, CDR1 is SGHNT and CDR2 is YYREEE (reference sequence). Trimming removed 4 bases at V and 10 bases at J, with 17 bases between.

This chain connects TRBV5-6 to TRBJ2-7; D is ambiguous. Trimming shortened V by 7 bases and J by 0 bases, and 17 bases separated the two germline ends. Looked up from germline, CDR1 is SGHDT and CDR2 is YYEEEE. The CDR3 is made up of 15 amino acids. The CDR3 sequence: CASQKDPRSSYEQYF. Written as DNA, the CDR3 is TGTGCCAGCCAGAAGGACCCCCGGAGCTCCTACGAGCAGTACTTC.

This sequence joins TRBV12-3 or TRBV12-4 and TRBJ1-2; D not certain. The CDR3 covers 13 residues. V lost 3 bases, J lost 0 bases, and 5 bases lay in between. The CDR3 reads CASSFQANYGYTF. CDR3 in DNA: TGTGCCAGCAGTTTTCAGGCTAACTATGGCTACACCTTC.

This sequence joins TRBV19 and TRBJ1-1, with D hard to call. CDR3 length equals 14 residues. Germline values: CDR1 LNHDA, CDR2 SQIVND (reference sequence). The V and J ends lost 1 base and 3 bases respectively, with 9 bases between them. Here the CDR3 reads CASSIGGWDTEAFF. CDR3 nucleotide sequence: TGTGCCAGTAGTATAGGTGGCTGGGACACTGAAGCTTTCTTT. The variable domain in full, completed from reference TRBV19 and TRBJ1-1, reads DGGITQSPKYLFRKEGQNVTLSCEQNLNHDAMYWYRQDPGQGLRLIYYSQIVNDFQKGDIAEGYSVSREKKESFPLTVTSAQKNPTAFYLCASSIGGWDTEAFFGQGTRLTVV.

The V call is TRBV10-3, the J call TRBJ1-5; no reliable D call. The length of the CDR3 is 14 residues. Between the trimmed V and J ends, which lost 4 bases and 5 bases, there was a span of 12 bases. From germline, CDR1 is ENHRY and CDR2 SYGVKD. CDR3 DNA: TGTGCCATCAGTGGAGATCACCTCCATCAGCCCCAGCATTTT. The encoded protein is CAISGDHLHQPQHF.

CDR3 bases: TGCGCCAGCAGCACGGACAGGGGGGGTGAAGCTTTCTTT. It encodes CASSTDRGGEAFF. The rearrangement links TRBV5-1 to TRBJ1-1; 10 bases agree with TRBD1. J gave up 7 bases and V 4 bases, and 4 bases lay outside the gene matches. The CDR3 spans 13 residues. Germline V CDR1 and CDR2: SGHRS, YFSETQ.

V usage is TRBV5-1 and J usage is TRBJ2-7; 7 positions agree with TRBD1. Germline V gene lookup returns CDR1 SGHRS and CDR2 YFSETQ. Trimming at V came to 2 bases and at J to 5 bases, leaving 16 bases not matched to a gene. The CDR3 extends over 17 amino acids. The DNA for the CDR3 is TGCGCCAGCAGCTTAGGTCCCGTCCGCGACAGGGTCGACGAGCAGTACTTC. This codes for CASSLGPVRDRVDEQYF. Using reference TRBV5-1 and TRBJ2-7 for the parts outside the CDR3, the full variable domain is KAGVTQTPRYLIKTRGQQVTLSCSPISGHRSVSWYQQTPGQGLQFLFEYFSETQRNKGNFPGRFSGRQFSNSRSEMNVSTLELGDSALYLCASSLGPVRDRVDEQYFGPGTRLTVT.

CDR3 DNA: TGCAGTGCCCCGACTAGCGGGGGGCTCACAGATACGCAGTATTTT. Protein sequence: CSAPTSGGLTDTQYF. The chain combines TRBV20-1 with TRBJ2-3, with TRBD2 identical over 13 bases. V lost 6 bases and J lost 2; bases outside the gene matches: 5. This CDR3 is built from 15 residues. Germline V gene lookup returns CDR1 DFQATT and CDR2 SNEGSKA (reference sequence).